The present entry profiles one TCR beta chain with its context. As yet, its antigen is unknown. Looked up from germline, CDR1 is SGHDT and CDR2 is YYEEEE. The trim removed 1 base at V and 7 bases at J, leaving 4 bases unmatched. The CDR3 sequence is 14 residues long. This specimen comes from a study of cytomegalovirus exposure and HLA in healthy donors. Notes on the study in general: In vitro confirmation showed a few CMV-associated chains to be CMV antigen specific. The investigators catalogued 164 TCR beta chains as cytomegalovirus-associated.

Using immunoSEQ multiplex PCR, the repertoire was profiled, and TCRdb retains in-frame clones only, with some absent. This sample carries some 130,000 clones, nearly 90% of them seen once, and the ten largest clones take over 1%. The specimen was PBMCs. The sequence came from a woman between 18 and 30 years old in good health and CMV-seronegative. The chain has TRBV5-6 and TRBJ1-4; 7 bases align to TRBD1. The CDR3 spells CASSLIAGGEKLFF. The CDR3 DNA is TGTGCCAGCAGCTTGATCGCAGGGGGTGAAAAACTGTTTTTT.